The 4 T cell receptor beta chains in this list originate from one sample, sequenced in a study of blood T cell repertoires in COVID-19. Method: immunoSEQ multiplex PCR; TCRdb's copy keeps in-frame clones and lacks some. The table has fewer than 85,000 clones, approximately 80% seen once; the top ten hold around 2.3%. Sequencing was carried out using peripheral blood. These receptors all stem from a man between 65 and 79 years old with COVID-19, enrolled during active disease.

This clone was detected only a few times. The chain employs TRBV7-8 and TRBJ2-7; 10 nucleotides agree with TRBD1. The germline gives CDR1 SGHVS, CDR2 FQNEAQ. V trimming: 5 bases; J trimming: 0 bases; junction bases outside the gene matches: 4. The CDR3 contains 15 residues. The CDR3 here is CASSLGTGDSYEQYF. DNA of the CDR3: TGTGCCAGCAGCCTTGGGACAGGGGACTCCTACGAGCAGTACTTC.

This chain joins TRBV5-1 and TRBJ1-1; D is unclear. V lost 1 base and J 1 base, leaving 5 bases between the germline ends. The length of the CDR3 is 13 residues. The germline V gene encodes CDR1 SGHRS and CDR2 YFSETQ. CDR3: CASSLNQNTEAFF. CDR3 nucleotide sequence: TGCGCCAGCAGCTTGAATCAGAACACTGAAGCTTTCTTT.

This chain links TRBV24-1 with TRBJ1-1; D may be TRBD1 (6 bases). In germline, CDR1 is KGHDR, CDR2 SFDVKD. The CDR3 runs to 12 residues. V was clipped by 5 bases and J by 9 bases, with 12 bases between them. Here the CDR3 reads CATSAATGKAFF. CDR3 nucleotide sequence: TGTGCCACCAGTGCTGCCACAGGGAAAGCTTTCTTT.

V is TRBV19 and J is TRBJ1-1, with 8 bases that match TRBD1. The V gene's germline CDR1 is LNHDA and CDR2 SQIVND (reference sequence). V gave up 3 bases and J gave up 3 bases; unmatched junction bases: 9. CDR3 length: 16 residues. CDR3 sequence: CASSMARQGLDTEAFF. In nucleotides, the CDR3 is TGTGCCAGTAGTATGGCCCGACAGGGGCTGGACACTGAAGCTTTCTTT. Full variable domain (missing parts from reference TRBV19 and TRBJ1-1): DGGITQSPKYLFRKEGQNVTLSCEQNLNHDAMYWYRQDPGQGLRLIYYSQIVNDFQKGDIAEGYSVSREKKESFPLTVTSAQKNPTAFYLCASSMARQGLDTEAFFGQGTRLTVV.